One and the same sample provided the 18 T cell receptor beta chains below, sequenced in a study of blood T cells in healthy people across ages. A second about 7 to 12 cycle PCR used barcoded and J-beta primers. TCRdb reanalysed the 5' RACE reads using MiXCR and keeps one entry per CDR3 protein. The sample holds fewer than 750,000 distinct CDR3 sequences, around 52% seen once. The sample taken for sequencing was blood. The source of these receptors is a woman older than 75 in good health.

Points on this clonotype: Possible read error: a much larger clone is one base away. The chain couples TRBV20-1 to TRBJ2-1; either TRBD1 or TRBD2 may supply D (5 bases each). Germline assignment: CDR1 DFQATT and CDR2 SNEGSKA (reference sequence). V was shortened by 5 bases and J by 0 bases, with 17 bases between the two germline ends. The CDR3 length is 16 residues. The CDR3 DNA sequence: TGCAGTGCTGGACCTACCGGGGCGTCCTCCTACAATGAGCAGTTCTTC. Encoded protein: CSAGPTGASSYNEQFF.

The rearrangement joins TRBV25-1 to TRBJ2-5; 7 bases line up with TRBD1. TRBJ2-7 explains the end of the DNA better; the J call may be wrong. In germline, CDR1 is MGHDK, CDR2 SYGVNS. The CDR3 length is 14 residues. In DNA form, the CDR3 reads TGTGCCAGCAGTGATGAGACAGGGTTCCGCGAGCAGTACTTC. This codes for CASSDETGFREQYF.

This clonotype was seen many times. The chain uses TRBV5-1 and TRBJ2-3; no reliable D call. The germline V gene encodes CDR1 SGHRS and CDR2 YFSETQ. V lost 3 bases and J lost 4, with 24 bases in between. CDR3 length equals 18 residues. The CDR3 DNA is TGCGCCAGCAGCTCCAGACGAGCTGCCCGGATTGTGGCAGATACGCAGTATTTT. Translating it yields CASSSRRAARIVADTQYF. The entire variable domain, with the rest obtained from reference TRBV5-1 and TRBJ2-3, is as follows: KAGVTQTPRYLIKTRGQQVTLSCSPISGHRSVSWYQQTPGQGLQFLFEYFSETQRNKGNFPGRFSGRQFSNSRSEMNVSTLELGDSALYLCASSSRRAARIVADTQYFGPGTRLTVL.

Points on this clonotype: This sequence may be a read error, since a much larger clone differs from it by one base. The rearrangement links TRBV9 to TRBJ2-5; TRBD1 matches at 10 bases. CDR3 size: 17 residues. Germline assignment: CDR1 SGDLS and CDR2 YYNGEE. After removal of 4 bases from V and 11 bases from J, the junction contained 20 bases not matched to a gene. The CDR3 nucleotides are TGTGCCAGCAGCCCCACAGGGGACAGGGGTTATTACAATGAGCAGTACTTC. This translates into CASSPTGDRGYYNEQYF.

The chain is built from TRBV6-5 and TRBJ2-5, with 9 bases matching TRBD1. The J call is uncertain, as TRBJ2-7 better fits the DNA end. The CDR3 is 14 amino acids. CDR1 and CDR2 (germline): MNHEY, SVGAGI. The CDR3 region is CASSIGTGPYEQYF. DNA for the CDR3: TGTGCCAGCAGCATAGGGACAGGGCCCTACGAGCAGTACTTC.

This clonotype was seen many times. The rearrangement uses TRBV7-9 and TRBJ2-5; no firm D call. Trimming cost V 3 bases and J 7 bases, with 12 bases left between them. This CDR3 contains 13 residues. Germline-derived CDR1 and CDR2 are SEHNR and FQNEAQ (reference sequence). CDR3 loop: CASSFSGLGTQYF. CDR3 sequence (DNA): TGTGCCAGCAGCTTTAGTGGATTAGGGACCCAGTACTTC.

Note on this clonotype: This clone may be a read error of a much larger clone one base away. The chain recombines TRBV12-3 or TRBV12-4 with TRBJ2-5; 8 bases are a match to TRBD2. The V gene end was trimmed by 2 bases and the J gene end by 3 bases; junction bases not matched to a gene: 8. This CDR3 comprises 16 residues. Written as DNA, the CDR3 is TGTGCCAGCAGTTTAACCCCTACTAGCGGTAAAGAGACCCAGTACTTC. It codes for CASSLTPTSGKETQYF.

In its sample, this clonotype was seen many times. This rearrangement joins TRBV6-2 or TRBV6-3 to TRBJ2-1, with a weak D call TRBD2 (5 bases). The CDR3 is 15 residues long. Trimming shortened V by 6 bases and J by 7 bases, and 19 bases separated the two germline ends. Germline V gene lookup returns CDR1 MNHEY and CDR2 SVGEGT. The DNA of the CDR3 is TGTGCCAGCAGCCTTCCTGGACTCCCCCGGAATGAGCAGTTCTTC. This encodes CASSLPGLPRNEQFF.

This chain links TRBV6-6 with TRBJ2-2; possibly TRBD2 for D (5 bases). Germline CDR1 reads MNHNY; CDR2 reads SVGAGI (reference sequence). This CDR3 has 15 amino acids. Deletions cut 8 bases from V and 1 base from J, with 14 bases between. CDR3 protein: CASEERILNTGELFF. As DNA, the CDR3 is TGTGCCAGCGAGGAGCGGATCTTGAACACCGGGGAGCTGTTTTTT.

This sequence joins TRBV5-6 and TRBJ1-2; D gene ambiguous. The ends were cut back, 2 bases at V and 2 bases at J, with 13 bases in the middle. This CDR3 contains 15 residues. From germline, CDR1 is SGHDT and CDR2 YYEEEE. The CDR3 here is CASSFRLGINYGYTF. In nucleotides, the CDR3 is TGTGCCAGCAGCTTCCGTTTAGGCATCAACTATGGCTACACCTTC.

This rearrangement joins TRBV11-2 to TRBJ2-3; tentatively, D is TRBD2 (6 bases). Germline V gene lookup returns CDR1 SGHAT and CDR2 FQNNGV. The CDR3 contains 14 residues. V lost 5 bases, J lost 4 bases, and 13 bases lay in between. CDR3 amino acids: CASSLRLGADTQYF. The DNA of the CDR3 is TGTGCCAGCAGCCTACGACTAGGCGCAGATACGCAGTATTTT.

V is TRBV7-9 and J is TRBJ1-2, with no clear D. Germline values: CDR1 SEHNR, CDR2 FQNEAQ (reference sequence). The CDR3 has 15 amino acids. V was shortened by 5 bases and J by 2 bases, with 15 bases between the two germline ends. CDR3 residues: CASSPNRGGNYGYTF. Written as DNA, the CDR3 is TGTGCCAGCAGCCCGAACCGCGGAGGGAACTATGGCTACACCTTC.

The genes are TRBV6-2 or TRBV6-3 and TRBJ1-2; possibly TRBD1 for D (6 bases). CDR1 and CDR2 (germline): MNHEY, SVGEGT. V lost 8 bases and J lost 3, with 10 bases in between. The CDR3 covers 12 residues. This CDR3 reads CASADSDYGYTF. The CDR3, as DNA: TGTGCCAGCGCGGACAGCGACTATGGCTACACCTTC.

The chain's CDR3 is CASSGLARGYEQYF. The CDR3 DNA is TGTGCCAGCAGTGGACTGGCCAGGGGCTACGAGCAGTACTTC. The V call is TRBV6-1, the J call TRBJ2-5, with D maybe TRBD1 (6 bases). The assigned J gene may be wrong: the sequence end matches TRBJ2-7 better. CDR1 and CDR2 (germline): MNHNS, SASEGT. This CDR3 is built from 14 residues.

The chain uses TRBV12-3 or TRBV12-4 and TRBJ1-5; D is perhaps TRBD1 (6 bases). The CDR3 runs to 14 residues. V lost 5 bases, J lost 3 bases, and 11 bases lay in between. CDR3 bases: TGTGCCAGCAGTGTCAGGGGATTCAATCAGCCCCAGCATTTT. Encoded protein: CASSVRGFNQPQHF.

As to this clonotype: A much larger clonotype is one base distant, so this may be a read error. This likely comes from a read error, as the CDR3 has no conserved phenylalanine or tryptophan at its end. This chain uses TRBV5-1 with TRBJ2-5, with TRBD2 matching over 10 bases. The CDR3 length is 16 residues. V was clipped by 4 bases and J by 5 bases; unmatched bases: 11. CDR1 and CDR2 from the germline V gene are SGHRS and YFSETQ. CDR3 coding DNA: TGCGCCAGCAGCACATTTTCTAGCGGGGGTCGGGAGACCCAGTACTTA. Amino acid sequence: CASSTFSSGGRETQYL.

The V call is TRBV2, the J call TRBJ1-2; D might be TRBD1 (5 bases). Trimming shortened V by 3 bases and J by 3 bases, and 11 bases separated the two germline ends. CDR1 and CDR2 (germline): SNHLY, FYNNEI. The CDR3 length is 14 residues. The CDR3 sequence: CASSDRDPYYGYTF. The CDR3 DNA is TGTGCCAGCAGTGACCGGGACCCCTACTATGGCTACACCTTC.

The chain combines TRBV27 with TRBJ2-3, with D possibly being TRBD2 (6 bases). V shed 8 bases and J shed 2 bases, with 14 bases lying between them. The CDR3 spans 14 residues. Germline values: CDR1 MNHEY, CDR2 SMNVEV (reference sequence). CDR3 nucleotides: TGTGCCAGCTGGAGGGAGTTTAACACAGATACGCAGTATTTT. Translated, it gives CASWREFNTDTQYF.